A selection of T cell receptor beta chains follows, all from one sample in a study of cytomegalovirus exposure and HLA in healthy donors. TCRdb keeps only in-frame clones here, not all; method: immunoSEQ multiplex PCR. Among around 75,000 clones listed, 75% to 85% were seen once. Sequenced sample: PBMCs. Source of these receptors: a man aged 40-49 years in good health and CMV-seronegative. Both conserved end residues are part of each CDR3. Each record gives: V gene, D gene, clone size, J gene, CDR3 DNA, CDR3 protein. D genes are given only for firm matches. The size entry is marked missing in some rows and otherwise reads once, few, many or a size class.

v_call: TRBV6-5
d_call: .
clone_size: .
j_call: TRBJ2-3
cdr3_nt: TGTGCCAGCAGTTACGGAGAGAGCACAGATACGCAGTATTTT
cdr3_aa: CASSYGESTDTQYF

v_call: TRBV28
d_call: TRBD1
clone_size: .
j_call: TRBJ1-6
cdr3_nt: TGTGCCAGCAGCGGGACAGGGGGAGGTGGACCCCTCCACTTT
cdr3_aa: CASSGTGGGGPLHF

v_call: TRBV6-1
d_call: TRBD1
clone_size: .
j_call: TRBJ1-5
cdr3_nt: TGTGCCAGCAGTACGCGACAGGGGAATCAGCCCCAGCATTTT
cdr3_aa: CASSTRQGNQPQHF

v_call: TRBV6-1
d_call: .
clone_size: many
j_call: TRBJ2-1
cdr3_nt: TGTGCCAGCAGTGAAGCGACGAGACACAACAATGAGCAGTTCTTC
cdr3_aa: CASSEATRHNNEQFF

v_call: TRBV28
d_call: .
clone_size: .
j_call: TRBJ1-2
cdr3_nt: TGTGCCAGCAGTTCCTCCCGTGGCTACACCTTC
cdr3_aa: CASSSSRGYTF

v_call: TRBV4-2
d_call: TRBD1
clone_size: .
j_call: TRBJ1-2
cdr3_nt: TGTGCCAGCAGCCAGGACAGGGGGCCTAACTATGGCTACACCTTC
cdr3_aa: CASSQDRGPNYGYTF

v_call: TRBV7-9
d_call: .
clone_size: .
j_call: TRBJ2-6
cdr3_nt: TGTGCCAGCAGCTTAGCTCGAGGACTGTTCTCTGGGGCCAACGTCCTGACTTTC
cdr3_aa: CASSLARGLFSGANVLTF

v_call: TRBV4-3
d_call: TRBD1
clone_size: few
j_call: TRBJ1-1
cdr3_nt: TGCGCCAGCAGCCAGGATCCCGGGACAGGAGAAACTGAAGCTTTCTTT
cdr3_aa: CASSQDPGTGETEAFF

v_call: TRBV7-2
d_call: .
clone_size: .
j_call: TRBJ2-5
cdr3_nt: TGTGCCAGCAGCCCGGGACTGGGGGCCCAGTACTTC
cdr3_aa: CASSPGLGAQYF

v_call: TRBV6-5
d_call: .
clone_size: .
j_call: TRBJ1-1
cdr3_nt: TGTGCCAGCACCAGGAACACTGAAGCTTTCTTT
cdr3_aa: CASTRNTEAFF

v_call: TRBV6-5
d_call: .
clone_size: .
j_call: TRBJ2-7
cdr3_nt: TGTGCCAGCAGACGGTATACCCAGACAGTCGAGCAGTACTTC
cdr3_aa: CASRRYTQTVEQYF

v_call: TRBV2
d_call: TRBD1
clone_size: few
j_call: TRBJ1-1
cdr3_nt: TGTGCCGGAAGGACAGGGAGAGACACTGAAGCTTTCTTT
cdr3_aa: CAGRTGRDTEAFF

v_call: TRBV5-1
d_call: .
clone_size: .
j_call: TRBJ1-1
cdr3_nt: TGCGCCAGCAGCTCTGGACACGGGAACACTGAAGCTTTCTTT
cdr3_aa: CASSSGHGNTEAFF

v_call: TRBV18
d_call: .
clone_size: .
j_call: TRBJ1-1
cdr3_nt: TGTGCCAGCTCTCGAGATATGAACACTGAAGCTTTCTTT
cdr3_aa: CASSRDMNTEAFF

v_call: TRBV30
d_call: .
clone_size: .
j_call: TRBJ1-4
cdr3_nt: TGTGCCTGGAGTAGGGACAACGGTGGGGAAAAACTGTTTTTT
cdr3_aa: CAWSRDNGGEKLFF

v_call: TRBV5-4
d_call: .
clone_size: few
j_call: TRBJ2-2
cdr3_nt: TGTGCCAGCAGCTTCGGTGGAGTGGAACGCACCGGGGAGCTGTTTTTT
cdr3_aa: CASSFGGVERTGELFF

v_call: TRBV6-6
d_call: .
clone_size: few
j_call: TRBJ2-7
cdr3_nt: TGTGCCAGCAGCAAACCTAGCTCCTACGAGCAGTACTTC
cdr3_aa: CASSKPSSYEQYF

v_call: TRBV5-6
d_call: .
clone_size: few
j_call: TRBJ1-5
cdr3_nt: TGTGCCAGCAGCTTGCTCGGTTTACTGAATCAGCCCCAGCATTTT
cdr3_aa: CASSLLGLLNQPQHF

v_call: TRBV5-5
d_call: TRBD1
clone_size: .
j_call: TRBJ2-3
cdr3_nt: TGTGCCAGCCAGCTAGGGACAGCGAACACAGATACGCAGTATTTT
cdr3_aa: CASQLGTANTDTQYF

v_call: TRBV7-9
d_call: .
clone_size: .
j_call: TRBJ1-1
cdr3_nt: TGTGCCAGCAGCACTGAAGGGGGCACTGAAGCTTTCTTT
cdr3_aa: CASSTEGGTEAFF

v_call: TRBV6-5
d_call: .
clone_size: once
j_call: TRBJ1-2
cdr3_nt: TGTGCCAGCAGTTACATCGGGGCTAACTATGGCTACACCTTC
cdr3_aa: CASSYIGANYGYTF

v_call: TRBV10-3
d_call: .
clone_size: .
j_call: TRBJ1-6
cdr3_nt: TGTGCCATCAGGGGGGGACCGGAGAACTATAATTCACCCCTCCACTTT
cdr3_aa: CAIRGGPENYNSPLHF

v_call: TRBV10-3
d_call: TRBD1
clone_size: .
j_call: TRBJ1-1
cdr3_nt: TGTGCCATCAAGACAGGGGAGAAGAACACTGAAGCTTTCTTT
cdr3_aa: CAIKTGEKNTEAFF

v_call: TRBV11-2
d_call: TRBD2
clone_size: .
j_call: TRBJ2-1
cdr3_nt: TGTGCCAGCAGCCGGGGGGGGAGCTCCTACAATGAGCAGTTCTTC
cdr3_aa: CASSRGGSSYNEQFF

v_call: TRBV7-9
d_call: .
clone_size: .
j_call: TRBJ2-7
cdr3_nt: TGTGCCAGCAGCCCGCGTCACGTAAGCTCCTACGAGCAGTACTTC
cdr3_aa: CASSPRHVSSYEQYF

v_call: TRBV5-1
d_call: TRBD1
clone_size: .
j_call: TRBJ1-4
cdr3_nt: TGCGCCAGCAGCCCAGGGGGAAATAATGAAAAACTGTTTTTT
cdr3_aa: CASSPGGNNEKLFF

v_call: TRBV18
d_call: .
clone_size: .
j_call: TRBJ1-2
cdr3_nt: TGTGCCAGCTCACCACCGCAGGGTGGCTACACCTTC
cdr3_aa: CASSPPQGGYTF

v_call: TRBV30
d_call: .
clone_size: .
j_call: TRBJ1-5
cdr3_nt: TGTGCCTGGAGTGTTCTAACTAGTAATCAGCCCCAGCATTTT
cdr3_aa: CAWSVLTSNQPQHF

v_call: TRBV5-4
d_call: .
clone_size: .
j_call: TRBJ1-1
cdr3_nt: TGTGCCAGCAGCCCTGCCCCGGGACAGAACACTGAAGCTTTCTTT
cdr3_aa: CASSPAPGQNTEAFF

v_call: TRBV5-1
d_call: .
clone_size: .
j_call: TRBJ1-1
cdr3_nt: TGCGCCAGCAGCTTGGTAACGGCGGGGACTGAAGCTTTCTTT
cdr3_aa: CASSLVTAGTEAFF

v_call: TRBV2
d_call: TRBD1
clone_size: .
j_call: TRBJ2-3
cdr3_nt: TGTGCCAGCAGTGAACAAGAACAGGGGGCAGGGGATACGCAGTATTTT
cdr3_aa: CASSEQEQGAGDTQYF

v_call: TRBV18
d_call: .
clone_size: .
j_call: TRBJ2-3
cdr3_nt: TGTGCCAGCTCACCGTCTAGAGAAGATACGCAGTATTTT
cdr3_aa: CASSPSREDTQYF

v_call: TRBV7-9
d_call: .
clone_size: .
j_call: TRBJ2-5
cdr3_nt: TGTGCCAGCAGCTTAGGCAGTTTGGAGACCCAGTACTTC
cdr3_aa: CASSLGSLETQYF

v_call: TRBV6-5
d_call: TRBD1
clone_size: .
j_call: TRBJ1-4
cdr3_nt: TGTGCCAGCAGTTACGGGACAGGGGGCTTTAATGAAAAACTGTTTTTT
cdr3_aa: CASSYGTGGFNEKLFF

v_call: TRBV19
d_call: TRBD1
clone_size: .
j_call: TRBJ1-2
cdr3_nt: TGTGCCAGTAGTATAGTTGGTGCAGGGGGCGGCTATGGCTACACCTTC
cdr3_aa: CASSIVGAGGGYGYTF

v_call: TRBV6-5
d_call: TRBD2
clone_size: .
j_call: TRBJ2-7
cdr3_nt: TGTGCCAGCAGTGGGACTATAACCTACGAGCAGTACTTC
cdr3_aa: CASSGTITYEQYF

v_call: TRBV9
d_call: .
clone_size: few
j_call: TRBJ1-1
cdr3_nt: TGTGCCAGCAGCGTAGCTCGGGGGGCGGAAGCTTTCTTT
cdr3_aa: CASSVARGAEAFF

v_call: TRBV6-1
d_call: TRBD2
clone_size: few
j_call: TRBJ2-1
cdr3_nt: TGTGCCAGCAGTGAAAATAGCGGGGGAGCATACAATGAGCAGTTCTTC
cdr3_aa: CASSENSGGAYNEQFF

v_call: TRBV27
d_call: .
clone_size: .
j_call: TRBJ2-7
cdr3_nt: TGTGCCAGCAGACGACTCACCACCACTGTATCCTACGAGCAGTACTTC
cdr3_aa: CASRRLTTTVSYEQYF

v_call: TRBV5-4
d_call: TRBD1
clone_size: few
j_call: TRBJ2-7
cdr3_nt: TGTGCCAGCAGCGACAGGGGGCACTCCTACGAGCAGTACTTC
cdr3_aa: CASSDRGHSYEQYF